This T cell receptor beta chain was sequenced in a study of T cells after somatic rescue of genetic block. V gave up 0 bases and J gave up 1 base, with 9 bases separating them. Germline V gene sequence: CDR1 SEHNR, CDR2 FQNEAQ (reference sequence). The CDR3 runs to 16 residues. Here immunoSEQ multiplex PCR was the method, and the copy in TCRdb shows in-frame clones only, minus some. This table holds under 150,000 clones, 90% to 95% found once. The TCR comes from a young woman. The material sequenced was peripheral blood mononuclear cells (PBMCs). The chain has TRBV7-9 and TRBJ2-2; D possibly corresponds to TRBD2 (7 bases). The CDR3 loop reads CASSLAGGLNTGELFF. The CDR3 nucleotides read TGTGCCAGCAGCTTAGCGGGGGGGCTGAACACCGGGGAGCTGTTTTTT.